The 20 T cell receptor beta chains below come from one sample, sequenced in a study of tumor T cells in aggressive B-cell lymphoma. This table comes from immunoSEQ multiplex PCR, and its TCRdb copy is limited to in-frame clones, with some not included. Of some 7,200 clones listed, 88% are singletons. The specimen sequenced was tumor tissue. The receptors originated from an adult with diffuse large B cell lymphoma. Some clones in this sample may be carry-over from other donors' samples.

This clone was seen just once. The V gene is TRBV4-2, the J gene TRBJ2-7; D is uncertain. Germline values: CDR1 LGHNA, CDR2 YNFKEQ. This CDR3 is 11 amino acids long. V dropped 1 base and J dropped 6 bases, with 4 bases sitting between them. The CDR3 bases are TGTGCCAGCAGCCAAGGGCCCGAGCAGTACTTC. Translated: CASSQGPEQYF.

This clone was picked up a small number of times. The V gene is TRBV2, the J gene TRBJ2-2; 9 bases are shared with TRBD1. Germline V CDR1 and CDR2: SNHLY, FYNNEI. V shed 9 bases, J shed 5 bases, and the junction held 10 bases outside the gene matches. The CDR3 spans 15 residues. This CDR3 reads CARETGQGGTGELFF. The CDR3 region has the DNA TGTGCCAGAGAGACGGGACAGGGAGGAACCGGGGAGCTGTTTTTT.

This chain joins TRBV18 and TRBJ1-2, with D unresolved. The germline V gene encodes CDR1 KGHSH and CDR2 LQKENI. The CDR3 totals 13 residues. V was cut by 6 bases and J by 0 bases, with 8 bases left in between. In nucleotides, the CDR3 is TGTGCCAGCTCTCGGGGATCTAACTATGGCTACACCTTC. It yields the protein CASSRGSNYGYTF.

The V gene is TRBV4-3, the J gene TRBJ2-2, with D possibly being TRBD2 (6 bases). The V gene lost 1 base and the J gene lost 5 bases, with 8 bases spanning the gap. CDR1 and CDR2 (germline): LGHNA, YSLEER. The CDR3 contains 14 residues. The DNA of the CDR3 is TGCGCCAGCAGCCAAGCCGGGAGTACCGGGGAGCTGTTTTTT. As protein: CASSQAGSTGELFF.

J is TRBJ1-6 and V is TRBV6-5; TRBD1 matches 8 bases. This CDR3 is 15 amino acids long. Germline CDR1 is MNHEY and CDR2 is SVGAGI. With V trimmed by 6 bases and J by 9 bases, 10 bases remained unmatched. DNA of the CDR3: TGTGCCAGCAGCTACAATCTCGGGACAGGTTCACCCCTCCACTTT. Translation gives CASSYNLGTGSPLHF.

The gene calls are TRBV5-6 and TRBJ2-7; TRBD1 is a possible D gene (6 bases). Germline-derived CDR1 and CDR2 are SGHDT and YYEEEE. The CDR3 length is 14 residues. The V end was cut by 3 bases, the J end by 3 bases, with 13 bases between. CDR3 DNA: TGTGCCAGCAGCTGGGGCACAGGGAACTACGAGCAGTACTTC. Its protein product is CASSWGTGNYEQYF.

CDR3: CASSLSTKPANYGYTF. CDR3 sequence (DNA): TGTGCCAGCAGTTTATCCACTAAACCCGCGAACTATGGCTACACCTTC. The chain is built from TRBV27 and TRBJ1-2, with D unresolved. The CDR3 length is 16 residues. Trimming removed 0 bases from V and 2 bases from J, with 13 bases in between. Germline CDR1 is MNHEY and CDR2 is SMNVEV (reference sequence).

The gene calls are TRBV5-1 and TRBJ2-2; 10 bases agree with TRBD1. This CDR3 is built from 16 residues. The germline V gene encodes CDR1 SGHRS and CDR2 YFSETQ. With V trimmed by 1 base and J by 3 bases, 3 bases remained unmatched. CDR3 residues: CASSLWGTGDTGELFF. As DNA, the CDR3 is TGCGCCAGCAGCTTGTGGGGGACAGGGGACACCGGGGAGCTGTTTTTT.

CDR3 bases: TGTGCCAGTAGACCGGGACAGGGAAACTATGGCTACACCTTC. This translates into CASRPGQGNYGYTF. V is TRBV19 and J is TRBJ1-2, with 9 positions matching TRBD1. The germline CDR1 and CDR2 sequences are LNHDA and SQIVND (reference sequence). The CDR3 has 14 amino acids. The V and J ends lost 6 bases and 2 bases, in that order; junction bases with no gene match: 4. Full variable domain (rest looked up from reference TRBV19 and TRBJ1-2): DGGITQSPKYLFRKEGQNVTLSCEQNLNHDAMYWYRQDPGQGLRLIYYSQIVNDFQKGDIAEGYSVSREKKESFPLTVTSAQKNPTAFYLCASRPGQGNYGYTFGSGTRLTVV.

The chain has TRBV19 and TRBJ1-2; D possibly corresponds to TRBD1 (5 bases). CDR1 LNHDA and CDR2 SQIVND come from the germline V gene (reference sequence). This CDR3 is built from 14 residues. Trimming pared 5 bases from V and 4 bases from J, leaving 14 bases between. The CDR3 loop reads CASSPSGRVYGYTF. For the CDR3, the DNA is TGTGCCAGTAGTCCCTCCGGCAGGGTCTATGGCTACACCTTC.

The V gene is TRBV7-9, the J gene TRBJ1-1; D unresolved. V lost 0 bases, J lost 6 bases, and 8 bases lay in between. This CDR3 is 13 amino acids long. In germline, CDR1 is SEHNR, CDR2 FQNEAQ (reference sequence). The CDR3, as DNA: TGTGCCAGCAGCTTAGCCGGGTGGGCTGAAGCTTTCTTT. Translation: CASSLAGWAEAFF.

CDR3 amino acids: CAWSGLWGPSTDTQYF. CDR3 nucleotide sequence: TGTGCCTGGAGTGGTCTCTGGGGGCCTAGCACAGATACGCAGTATTTT. This rearrangement joins TRBV30 to TRBJ2-3; tentatively, D is TRBD1 (6 bases). The length of the CDR3 is 16 residues. CDR1 is GTSNPN, CDR2 SVGIG, per germline (reference sequence). V was cut by 1 base and J by 0 bases, with 14 bases left in between.

The chain employs TRBV5-8 and TRBJ1-1; D gene unclear. Trimming removed 0 bases from V and 1 base from J, with 7 bases in between. CDR1 is SGHTS, CDR2 YDEGEE, per germline. CDR3 length: 14 amino acids. The CDR3 DNA sequence: TGTGCCAGCAGCTTGGAGGGAGGGAACACTGAAGCTTTCTTT. Encoded protein: CASSLEGGNTEAFF. Variable domain in full (rest from reference TRBV5-8 and TRBJ1-1): EAGVTQSPTHLIKTRGQQATLRCSPISGHTSVYWYQQALGLGLQFLLWYDEGEERNRGNFPPRFSGRQFPNYSSELNVNALELEDSALYLCASSLEGGNTEAFFGQGTRLTVV.

The chain couples TRBV19 to TRBJ1-5, with 9 bases fitting TRBD1. With V trimmed by 6 bases and J by 5 bases, 11 bases remained unmatched. CDR1 LNHDA and CDR2 SQIVND come from the germline V gene (reference sequence). The CDR3 is made up of 16 amino acids. The CDR3 bases are TGTGCCAGTAGCCGCCCCGGGACAGGGTTTGATCAGCCCCAGCATTTT. Protein product: CASSRPGTGFDQPQHF.

For this clone: The junction shows a germline mismatch at one end, possibly a read error. The genes are TRBV5-1 and TRBJ1-1; D ambiguous. Germline V lookup: CDR1 SGHRS, CDR2 YFSETQ. CDR3 length: 12 amino acids. The CDR3 region is CASSLGSTEVFF. In DNA, the CDR3 is TGCGCCAGCAGCCTAGGTAGCACTGAAGTTTTCTTT.

V and J are TRBV9 and TRBJ1-3; no reliable D call. V lost 8 bases and J 0 bases, leaving 9 bases between the germline ends. The CDR3 is made up of 13 amino acids. Per the germline V gene, CDR1 is SGDLS and CDR2 is YYNGEE. This CDR3 reads CASQKFSGNTIYF. The CDR3 nucleotides are TGTGCCAGTCAAAAATTCTCTGGAAACACCATATATTTT.

The J gene is TRBJ2-1, the V gene TRBV19; TRBD2 matches at 7 bases. Germline assignment: CDR1 LNHDA and CDR2 SQIVND (reference sequence). V lost 3 bases and J lost 8; bases outside the gene matches: 10. CDR3 length: 15 residues. CDR3 in amino acids: CASSMTSSMTDEQFF. The CDR3 bases are TGTGCCAGTAGTATGACTAGCAGTATGACAGATGAGCAGTTCTTC.

A word on this clone: The same CDR3 also results from other DNA sequences found in this sample. J is TRBJ1-1 and V is TRBV19, with 10 positions matching TRBD1. Germline-derived CDR1 and CDR2 are LNHDA and SQIVND (reference sequence). Losses at the gene ends were 7 bases for V and 2 bases for J; bases not matched to a gene: 13. The CDR3 loop spans 17 amino acids. CDR3 nucleotide sequence: TGTGCCAGTATGTGGGGATCTTGGACAGGGGGTAACACTGAAGCTTTCTTT. Protein product: CASMWGSWTGGNTEAFF.

This clone was recorded once. This chain joins TRBV7-9 and TRBJ2-5; D unclear. Trimming pared 5 bases from V and 3 bases from J, leaving 13 bases between. CDR3 size: 14 residues. CDR1 is SEHNR and CDR2 is FQNEAQ in the germline V gene (reference sequence). The CDR3 DNA reads as TGTGCCAGCAGCCCCCGTCGTGAGGAAGAGACCCAGTACTTC. Amino acids: CASSPRREEETQYF. Based on the CDR3 plus reference TRBV7-9 and TRBJ2-5, the full variable domain is DTGVSQNPRHKITKRGQNVTFRCDPISEHNRLYWYRQTLGQGPEFLTYFQNEAQLEKSRLLSDRFSAERPKGSFSTLEIQRTEQGDSAMYLCASSPRREEETQYFGPGTRLLVL.

This chain links TRBV6-6 with TRBJ2-7; D gene uncertain. This CDR3 is 13 amino acids long. CDR1 and CDR2 (germline): MNHNY, SVGAGI (reference sequence). With 4 bases removed from V and 1 base from J, the gap between germline ends came to 8 bases. The CDR3 reads CASSLYKSYEQYF. The DNA for the CDR3 is TGTGCCAGCAGTTTATACAAGTCCTACGAGCAGTACTTC.